What follows are 20 T cell receptor beta chains derived from one specimen sequenced in a study of cytomegalovirus exposure and HLA in healthy donors. The study ran its PCR with 60 Vbeta and 13 Jbeta primers. Clones were read by immunoSEQ multiplex PCR, and TCRdb kept only the in-frame ones, dropping some. The data show more than 85,000 clones, approximately 68% seen once. The material sequenced was PBMCs. The receptors originated from a woman aged 18-29 years in good health and CMV-seropositive.

The rearrangement links TRBV4-3 to TRBJ2-3; no clear D gene. There are 15 residues in the CDR3. Trimming took off 2 bases at V and 0 bases at J, with 9 bases between the two ends. CDR1 is LGHNA and CDR2 is YSLEER in the germline V gene. The CDR3 DNA sequence: TGCGCCAGCAGCCAAACGCGCGGTAGCACAGATACGCAGTATTTT. It translates to CASSQTRGSTDTQYF.

The rearrangement uses TRBV5-1 and TRBJ2-7; possibly TRBD1 for D (5 bases). Trimming stripped 5 bases from V and 6 bases from J, with 15 bases between. This CDR3 has 13 residues. Germline CDR1 is SGHRS and CDR2 is YFSETQ. The CDR3 spells CASSDSWAFEQYF. CDR3 coding DNA: TGCGCCAGCAGTGACAGTTGGGCCTTCGAGCAGTACTTC.

The chain is built from TRBV7-8 and TRBJ2-7; TRBD2 matches at 10 bases. The CDR3 runs 16 residues. The V and J ends lost 3 bases and 2 bases, in that order; junction bases with no gene match: 7. Per the germline V gene, CDR1 is SGHVS and CDR2 is FQNEAQ. In DNA, the CDR3 is TGTGCCAGCAGCTTGTCCGCTAGCGGGGGCACCTACGAGCAGTACTTC. Protein product: CASSLSASGGTYEQYF.

This chain uses TRBV16 with TRBJ2-3, with TRBD1 matching 7 bases. The CDR3 runs to 14 residues. Losses at the gene ends were 3 bases for V and 7 bases for J; bases not matched to a gene: 7. Germline CDR1 KGHSY, CDR2 FQNENV. The chain's CDR3 is CASSHPGQANTQYF. The DNA of the CDR3 is TGTGCCAGCAGCCATCCAGGACAGGCCAATACGCAGTATTTT.

V is TRBV6-5 and J is TRBJ1-5; TRBD1 matches at 7 bases. Trimming cost V 6 bases and J 3 bases; bases outside gene matches: 8. CDR1 and CDR2 (germline): MNHEY, SVGAGI. CDR3 length: 15 residues. The chain's CDR3 is CASSRDSRVNQPQHF. The DNA of the CDR3 is TGTGCCAGCAGCAGGGACAGCCGGGTCAATCAGCCCCAGCATTTT.

A single count supports this clone. The chain recombines TRBV27 with TRBJ1-2; maybe TRBD1 (5 bases). Germline V gives CDR1 MNHEY, CDR2 SMNVEV (reference sequence). The V gene lost 0 bases and the J gene lost 4 bases, with 12 bases spanning the gap. This CDR3 comprises 15 residues. CDR3 bases: TGTGCCAGCAGTTTATCGACAGCGGGATTCTATGGCTACACCTTC. This translates into CASSLSTAGFYGYTF.

The rearrangement joins TRBV2 to TRBJ1-1; TRBD1 matches 8 bases. This CDR3 has 13 amino acids. With 6 bases clipped from V and 4 bases from J, the junction kept 4 bases outside the gene matches. Germline CDR1 reads SNHLY; CDR2 reads FYNNEI. The CDR3 spells CASRQGGFTEAFF. CDR3 nucleotide sequence: TGTGCCAGCAGACAGGGGGGATTCACTGAAGCTTTCTTT.

The chain links TRBV7-8 to TRBJ2-5, with D maybe TRBD1 (5 bases). Trimming left V 3 bases short and J 1 base short, with 12 bases between. CDR1 is SGHVS, CDR2 FQNEAQ, per germline. The CDR3 has 15 amino acids. The chain's CDR3 is CASSFFHRTQETQYF. The CDR3 DNA reads TGTGCCAGCAGCTTCTTCCACAGGACCCAAGAGACCCAGTACTTC.

This clone was counted a single time. The chain employs TRBV7-2 and TRBJ2-7; D is unclear. This CDR3 is built from 13 residues. With 5 bases removed from V and 4 bases from J, the gap between germline ends came to 12 bases. Per germline, CDR1 SGHTA and CDR2 FQGNSA. The CDR3 spells CASSPRSTYEQYF. CDR3 nucleotides: TGTGCCAGCAGCCCCCGGTCAACGTACGAGCAGTACTTC. Using reference TRBV7-2 and TRBJ2-7 for the parts outside the CDR3, the full variable domain is GAGVSQSPSNKVTEKGKDVELRCDPISGHTALYWYRQSLGQGLEFLIYFQGNSAPDKSGLPSDRFSAERTGGSVSTLTIQRTQQEDSAVYLCASSPRSTYEQYFGPGTRLTVT.

The chain joins TRBV28 to TRBJ1-4; the D gene is possibly TRBD1 (6 bases). The CDR3 is 15 amino acids. The germline CDR1 and CDR2 sequences are MDHEN and SYDVKM. The ends were cut back, 3 bases at V and 3 bases at J, with 11 bases in the middle. The CDR3 sequence is CASSFSGAANEKLFF. The CDR3 DNA sequence: TGTGCCAGCAGTTTTTCAGGGGCGGCTAATGAAAAACTGTTTTTT.

As regards this clone: An end of the junction does not agree with germline; a read error may underlie this. The rearrangement joins TRBV7-9 to TRBJ2-5, with 12 positions matching TRBD2. Germline V CDR1 and CDR2: SEHNR, FQNEAQ (reference sequence). This CDR3 is built from 14 residues. CDR3 nucleotide sequence: TGTTCCAGCAGCGCTGGACTAGCGGGAACGGCCCAGTACTTC. It is translated as CSSSAGLAGTAQYF. Together with reference TRBV7-9 and TRBJ2-5, the CDR3 gives the full variable domain: DTGVSQNPRHKITKRGQNVTFRCDPISEHNRLYWYRQTLGQGPEFLTYFQNEAQLEKSRLLSDRFSAERPKGSFSTLEIQRTEQGDSAMYLCSSSAGLAGTAQYFGPGTRLLVL.

The chain recombines TRBV10-3 with TRBJ2-1; maybe TRBD2 (7 bases). This CDR3 is built from 14 residues. Trimming pared 6 bases from V and 6 bases from J, leaving 15 bases between. Germline V gives CDR1 ENHRY, CDR2 SYGVKD. CDR3 residues: CAISEGGGPNEQFF. The CDR3 nucleotides are TGTGCCATCAGCGAGGGGGGGGGACCCAATGAGCAGTTCTTC.

The V call is TRBV4-1, the J call TRBJ2-1, with TRBD2 as a possible D gene (5 bases). The V end lost 0 bases, the J end lost 2 bases, and 8 bases lay between the germline ends. The CDR3 has 15 residues. CDR1 is MGHRA and CDR2 is YSYEKL in the germline V gene. CDR3: CASSQEGVAYNEQFF. CDR3 sequence (DNA): TGCGCCAGCAGCCAAGAGGGAGTGGCCTACAATGAGCAGTTCTTC.

The rearrangement joins TRBV19 to TRBJ2-7, with TRBD2 matching 11 bases. V was clipped by 9 bases and J by 4 bases; unmatched bases: 8. This CDR3 is built from 14 residues. Looked up from germline, CDR1 is LNHDA and CDR2 is SQIVND (reference sequence). The CDR3 loop reads CASRGLAEGYEQYF. The CDR3 DNA is TGTGCCAGCCGGGGACTAGCGGAGGGATACGAGCAGTACTTC.

V and J are TRBV4-1 and TRBJ1-4, with D hard to call. In germline, CDR1 is MGHRA, CDR2 YSYEKL. V gave up 5 bases and J gave up 0 bases, with 10 bases separating them. This CDR3 is built from 15 residues. The CDR3 sequence is CASSSQWPTNEKLFF. The CDR3 DNA reads TGCGCCAGCAGCTCTCAATGGCCAACTAATGAAAAACTGTTTTTT.

V gene TRBV30 combines with J gene TRBJ2-1; D is unresolved. Germline V gene data show CDR1 as GTSNPN and CDR2 as SVGIG (reference sequence). The CDR3 has 14 residues. Trimming took 3 bases from V and 0 from J, leaving 9 bases between them. CDR3 sequence: CAWRPPGSYNEQFF. The DNA for the CDR3 is TGTGCCTGGAGGCCACCGGGCTCCTACAATGAGCAGTTCTTC. The complete variable domain, with remaining parts taken from reference TRBV30 and TRBJ2-1, reads SQTIHQWPATLVQPVGSPLSLECTVEGTSNPNLYWYRQAAGRGLQLLFYSVGIGQISSEVPQNLSASRPQDRQFILSSKKLLLSDSGFYLCAWRPPGSYNEQFFGPGTRLTVL.

The chain joins TRBV6-5 to TRBJ1-3; D is ambiguous. There are 15 residues in the CDR3. CDR1 and CDR2 (germline): MNHEY, SVGAGI. The ends were cut back, 7 bases at V and 0 bases at J, with 13 bases in the middle. The DNA of the CDR3 is TGTGCCAGCAATCCCCTAGGCGGCTCTGGAAACACCATATATTTT. Its translation: CASNPLGGSGNTIYF.

This clone has only one observation. The chain recombines TRBV27 with TRBJ1-1; 10 bases line up with TRBD1. Trimming cost V 4 bases and J 5 bases; bases outside gene matches: 4. The CDR3 has 14 residues. Germline CDR1 reads MNHEY; CDR2 reads SMNVEV (reference sequence). This chain's CDR3 is CASSWGQGLTEAFF. The CDR3 region has the DNA TGTGCCAGCAGTTGGGGACAGGGGTTGACTGAAGCTTTCTTT.

This chain connects TRBV28 to TRBJ2-7, with D maybe TRBD1 (6 bases). V was trimmed by 6 bases and J by 4 bases, leaving 10 bases between them. From germline, CDR1 is MDHEN and CDR2 SYDVKM. The CDR3 has 12 residues. CDR3 amino acids: CASSQDSYEQYF. The CDR3 coding sequence is TGTGCCAGCAGCCAGGACAGTTACGAGCAGTACTTC.

This clone was counted only a few times. The rearrangement joins TRBV10-3 to TRBJ2-3; D unresolved. Per germline, CDR1 ENHRY and CDR2 SYGVKD. The CDR3 contains 14 residues. The V end was cut by 6 bases, the J end by 0 bases, with 10 bases between. The chain's CDR3 is CAIRAAASTDTQYF. CDR3 DNA: TGTGCCATCAGGGCGGCGGCGAGCACAGATACGCAGTATTTT.